The present T cell receptor (beta chain) was sequenced within a study of blood T cell repertoires in COVID-19. Trimming removed 5 bases from V and 2 bases from J, with 10 bases in between. This CDR3 is built from 14 residues. Germline V CDR1 and CDR2: SEHNR, FQNEAQ (reference sequence). Sequencing used immunoSEQ multiplex PCR; TCRdb keeps in-frame clones, though not all of them. The table records hundreds of thousands of clones, more than 70% of them present only once. The receptor was isolated from a woman between 45 and 65 years old with acute or convalescent COVID-19. Material: peripheral blood. This chain joins TRBV7-9 and TRBJ1-5; D not certain. The CDR3 nucleotides are TGTGCCAGCAGCCTCCGGGATGGCAATCAGCCCCAGCATTTT. It codes for CASSLRDGNQPQHF.